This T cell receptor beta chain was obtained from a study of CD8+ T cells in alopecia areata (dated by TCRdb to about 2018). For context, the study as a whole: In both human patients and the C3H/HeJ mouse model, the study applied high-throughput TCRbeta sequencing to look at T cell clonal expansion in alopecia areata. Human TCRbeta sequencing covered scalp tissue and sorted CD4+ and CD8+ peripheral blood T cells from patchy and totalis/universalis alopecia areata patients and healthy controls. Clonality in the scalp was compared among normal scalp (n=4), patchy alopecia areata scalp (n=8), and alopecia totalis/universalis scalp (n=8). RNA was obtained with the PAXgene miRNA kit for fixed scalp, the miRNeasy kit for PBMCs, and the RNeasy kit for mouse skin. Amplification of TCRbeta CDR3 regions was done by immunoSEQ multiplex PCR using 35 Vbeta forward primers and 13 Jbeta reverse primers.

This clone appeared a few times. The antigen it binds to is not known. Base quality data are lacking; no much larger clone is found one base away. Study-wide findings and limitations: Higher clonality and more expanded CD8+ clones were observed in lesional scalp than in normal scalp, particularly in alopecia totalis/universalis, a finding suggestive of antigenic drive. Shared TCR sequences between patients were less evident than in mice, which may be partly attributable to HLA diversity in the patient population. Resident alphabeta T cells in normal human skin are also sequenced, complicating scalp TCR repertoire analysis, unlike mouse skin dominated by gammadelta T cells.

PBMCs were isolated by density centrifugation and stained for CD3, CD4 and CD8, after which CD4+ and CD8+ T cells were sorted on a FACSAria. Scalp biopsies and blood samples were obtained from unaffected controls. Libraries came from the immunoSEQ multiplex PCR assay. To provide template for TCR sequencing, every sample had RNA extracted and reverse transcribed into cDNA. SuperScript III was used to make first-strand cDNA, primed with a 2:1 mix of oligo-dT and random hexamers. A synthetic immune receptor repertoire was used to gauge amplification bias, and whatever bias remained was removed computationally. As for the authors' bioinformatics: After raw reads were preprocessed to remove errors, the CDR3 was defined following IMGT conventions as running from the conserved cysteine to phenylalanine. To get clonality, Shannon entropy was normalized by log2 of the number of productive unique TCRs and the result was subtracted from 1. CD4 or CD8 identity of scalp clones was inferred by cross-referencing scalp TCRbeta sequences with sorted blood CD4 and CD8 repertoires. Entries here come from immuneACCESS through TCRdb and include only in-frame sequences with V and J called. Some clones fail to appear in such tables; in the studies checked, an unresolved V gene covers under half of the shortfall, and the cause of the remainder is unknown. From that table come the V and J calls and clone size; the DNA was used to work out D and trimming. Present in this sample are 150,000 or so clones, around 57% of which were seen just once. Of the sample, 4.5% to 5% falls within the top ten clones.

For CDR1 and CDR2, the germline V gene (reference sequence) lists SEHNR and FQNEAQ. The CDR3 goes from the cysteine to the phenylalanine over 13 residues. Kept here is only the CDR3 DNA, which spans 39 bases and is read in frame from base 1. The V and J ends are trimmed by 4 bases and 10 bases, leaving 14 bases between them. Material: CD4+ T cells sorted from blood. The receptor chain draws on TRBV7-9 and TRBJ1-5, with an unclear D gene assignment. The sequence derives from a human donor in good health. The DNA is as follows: TGTGCCAGCAGCTCAAACCCAGGCAGTCCCCAGCATTTT. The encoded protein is CASSSNPGSPQHF.